A single sample gave rise to the 21 T cell receptor beta chains below, sequenced in a study of blood T cell repertoires in COVID-19. Here immunoSEQ multiplex PCR was the method, and the copy in TCRdb shows in-frame clones only, minus some. The data show hundreds of thousands of clones, about 88% seen once. Material for sequencing was PBMCs or T cells enriched from blood (not recorded which). The receptor set was obtained from an older woman in a cohort exposed to, infected with or recovered from COVID-19 (not recorded which).

The V and J genes are TRBV13 and TRBJ2-7; TRBD2 is a possible D gene (6 bases). This CDR3 is built from 13 residues. Trimming left V 5 bases short and J 6 bases short, with 14 bases between. Germline values: CDR1 PRHDT, CDR2 FYEKMQ (reference sequence). The DNA for the CDR3 is TGTGCCAGCAGCCCGGGACTCCAAGGCGAGCAGTACTTC. Its translation: CASSPGLQGEQYF.

This clone is a singleton in its sample. This chain connects TRBV27 to TRBJ2-5; perhaps TRBD2 as D (6 bases). In germline, CDR1 is MNHEY, CDR2 SMNVEV (reference sequence). The CDR3 spans 16 residues. V lost 2 bases and J lost 2, with 15 bases in between. The CDR3 nucleotides are TGTGCCAGCAGTTTAAGGCCTAGCGAGGTTCAAGAGACCCAGTACTTC. Protein: CASSLRPSEVQETQYF.

V gene TRBV7-3 combines with J gene TRBJ2-7; a possible D gene is TRBD2 (5 bases). Trimming took off 2 bases at V and 4 bases at J, with 18 bases between the two ends. Germline V gives CDR1 SGHTA, CDR2 FQGTGA. This CDR3 comprises 16 residues. The CDR3 DNA reads TGTGCCAGCAGCTTAGAGGGAGTGTTTCCTAGGTACGAGCAGTACTTC. It specifies CASSLEGVFPRYEQYF.

The chain links TRBV25-1 to TRBJ1-2, with 7 bases fitting TRBD1. V shed 0 bases, J shed 6 bases, and the junction held 13 bases outside the gene matches. The germline CDR1 and CDR2 sequences are MGHDK and SYGVNS. The CDR3 is 17 amino acids. CDR3: CASSEYGDREDLDGYTF. DNA of the CDR3: TGTGCCAGCAGTGAATACGGCGACAGGGAAGATTTAGATGGCTACACCTTC.

The rearrangement joins TRBV28 to TRBJ2-2, with TRBD1 as a possible D gene (5 bases). The germline CDR1 and CDR2 sequences are MDHEN and SYDVKM. The CDR3 spans 15 residues. V lost 6 bases and J 1 base, leaving 12 bases between the germline ends. The CDR3 loop reads CASSPPTGNTGELFF. The CDR3 nucleotides read TGTGCCAGCAGCCCGCCCACAGGGAACACCGGGGAGCTGTTTTTT.

The rearrangement links TRBV10-1 to TRBJ1-4; tentative D call: TRBD1 (6 bases). This CDR3 has 13 residues. The V end lost 10 bases, the J end lost 4 bases, and 13 bases lay between the germline ends. Germline lookup yields CDR1 WNHNN and CDR2 SYGVQD (reference sequence). The CDR3 sequence: CATDDRYNEKLFF. In nucleotides, the CDR3 is TGCGCCACCGATGACAGGTATAATGAAAAACTGTTTTTT.

The chain uses TRBV24-1 and TRBJ2-7, with 13 nucleotides matching TRBD2. V shed 3 bases, J shed 3 bases, and the junction held 4 bases outside the gene matches. There are 16 residues in the CDR3. The germline V gene encodes CDR1 KGHDR and CDR2 SFDVKD. The CDR3 DNA follows: TGTGCCACCAGTGATCGGACTAGCGGGAGTTTCTACGAGCAGTACTTC. It specifies CATSDRTSGSFYEQYF.

J is TRBJ2-2 and V is TRBV7-3; TRBD2 agrees at 8 bases. Germline V gene lookup returns CDR1 SGHTA and CDR2 FQGTGA. CDR3 length equals 16 residues. The trim removed 5 bases at V and 2 bases at J, leaving 7 bases unmatched. CDR3 amino acids: CASSNPGGVNTGELFF. The CDR3 DNA reads as TGTGCCAGCAGCAACCCGGGGGGGGTTAACACCGGGGAGCTGTTTTTT.

The chain employs TRBV9 and TRBJ2-5, with 7 bases matching TRBD1. CDR3 length equals 13 residues. In germline, CDR1 is SGDLS, CDR2 YYNGEE. CDR3 loop: CVPGGRDQETQYF. Written as DNA, the CDR3 is TGTGTCCCAGGGGGTCGCGACCAAGAGACCCAGTACTTC.

The V and J genes are TRBV11-2 and TRBJ2-7; weak D call: TRBD2 (6 bases). The CDR3 is 15 amino acids. Trimming pared 2 bases from V and 0 bases from J, leaving 11 bases between. CDR1 SGHAT and CDR2 FQNNGV come from the germline V gene. CDR3 nucleotide sequence: TGTGCCAGCAGCTTAACCGACGGGAGCTCCTACGAGCAGTACTTC. This gives the protein CASSLTDGSSYEQYF.

The chain employs TRBV19 and TRBJ1-5; 7 bases map to TRBD1. The germline V gene encodes CDR1 LNHDA and CDR2 SQIVND (reference sequence). The CDR3 has 16 amino acids. V lost 2 bases and J lost 2; bases outside the gene matches: 6. The CDR3 bases are TGTGCCAGTAGTATATACAGGGGCCAGGGCAATCAGCCCCAGCATTTT. It specifies CASSIYRGQGNQPQHF.

The chain couples TRBV6-5 to TRBJ2-7, with 8 bases matching TRBD2. Trimming took 5 bases from V and 3 from J; bases not matched to a gene: 6. The CDR3 is 14 residues long. The germline gives CDR1 MNHEY, CDR2 SVGAGI. The CDR3 DNA reads TGTGCCAGCAGTAGTAGCGGGATTGTCTACGAGCAGTACTTC. It codes for CASSSSGIVYEQYF.

This clone has a count of ten or more. CDR3 nucleotide sequence: TGTGCCAGTACTCAGGGGGCTGGCTATGGCTACACCTTC. It codes for CASTQGAGYGYTF. The V call is TRBV19, the J call TRBJ1-2, with 8 positions matching TRBD1. The germline gives CDR1 LNHDA, CDR2 SQIVND (reference sequence). The CDR3 totals 13 residues. The ends lost 7 bases at V and 4 bases at J; junction bases unmatched: 5.

The rearrangement links TRBV5-1 to TRBJ2-1, with 11 nucleotides matching TRBD1. The CDR3 is 18 residues long. V shed 4 bases, J shed 8 bases, and the junction held 17 bases outside the gene matches. CDR1 is SGHRS, CDR2 YFSETQ, per germline. CDR3: CASSRTGGAASGRDEQFF. The CDR3 DNA is TGCGCCAGCAGCAGGACAGGGGGCGCGGCTAGCGGACGGGATGAGCAGTTCTTC.

The chain carries TRBV15 and TRBJ1-5; maybe TRBD1 (6 bases). Trimming removed 2 bases at V and 3 bases at J, with 8 bases between. This CDR3 region has 14 residues. CDR1 and CDR2 (germline): LNHNV, YYDKDF (reference sequence). The CDR3 DNA is TGTGCCACCAGCAGAAGACAGGACAATCAGCCCCAGCATTTT. It translates to CATSRRQDNQPQHF.

The chain carries TRBV4-1 and TRBJ2-7; no definite D call. Germline V lookup: CDR1 MGHRA, CDR2 YSYEKL. V lost 0 bases to trimming and J lost 0 bases, with 6 bases between them. This CDR3 contains 14 residues. The CDR3 DNA reads TGCGCCAGCAGCCAAGATAGATACTCCTACGAGCAGTACTTC. As protein: CASSQDRYSYEQYF.

This clone was observed once. The chain employs TRBV5-1 and TRBJ2-1; D is perhaps TRBD1 (5 bases). CDR1 and CDR2 (germline): SGHRS, YFSETQ. Trimming took off 4 bases at V and 1 base at J, with 12 bases between the two ends. This CDR3 is built from 15 residues. The CDR3 loop is CASSRQGVSYNEQFF. The DNA for the CDR3 is TGCGCCAGCAGCCGCCAAGGGGTATCCTACAATGAGCAGTTCTTC.

This rearrangement joins TRBV28 to TRBJ2-7; D perhaps matches TRBD2 (5 bases). V lost 7 bases to trimming and J lost 2 bases, with 9 bases between them. The CDR3 contains 12 residues. Germline V gives CDR1 MDHEN, CDR2 SYDVKM. DNA for the CDR3: TGTGCCAGCACCCGCGGGCCCTACGAGCAGTACTTC. Its protein is CASTRGPYEQYF. Filled out from reference TRBV28 and TRBJ2-7, the complete variable domain reads DVKVTQSSRYLVKRTGEKVFLECVQDMDHENMFWYRQDPGLGLRLIYFSYDVKMKEKGDIPEGYSVSREKKERFSLILESASTNQTSMYLCASTRGPYEQYFGPGTRLTVT.

This chain connects TRBV28 to TRBJ1-1; a weak D match, TRBD1 (6 bases). Trimming removed 11 bases at V and 2 bases at J, with 15 bases between. This CDR3 has 13 amino acids. Germline CDR1 reads MDHEN; CDR2 reads SYDVKM. CDR3 nucleotide sequence: TGTGCCGAATCACAGGGTTCAAACACTGAAGCTTTCTTT. Its translation is CAESQGSNTEAFF. The whole variable domain, filled in from reference TRBV28 and TRBJ1-1, reads DVKVTQSSRYLVKRTGEKVFLECVQDMDHENMFWYRQDPGLGLRLIYFSYDVKMKEKGDIPEGYSVSREKKERFSLILESASTNQTSMYLCAESQGSNTEAFFGQGTRLTVV.

The chain combines TRBV14 with TRBJ1-3; perhaps TRBD1 as D (5 bases). This CDR3 has 15 amino acids. V was cut by 0 bases and J by 9 bases, with 15 bases left in between. Germline V gene sequence: CDR1 SGHDN, CDR2 FVKESK. In nucleotides, the CDR3 is TGTGCCAGCAGCCAAGACTGGGACTCCCGGGGCACCATATATTTT. This encodes CASSQDWDSRGTIYF.

This chain joins TRBV7-9 and TRBJ2-7; D call uncertain. This CDR3 has 14 amino acids. V gave up 0 bases and J gave up 0 bases, with 6 bases separating them. Germline V lookup: CDR1 SEHNR, CDR2 FQNEAQ (reference sequence). CDR3 sequence reads: CASSLAASSYEQYF. CDR3 in DNA: TGTGCCAGCAGCTTAGCGGCCAGCTCCTACGAGCAGTACTTC.